The source of this T cell receptor (beta chain) is a study of OX40 agonist ivuxolimab in advanced cancers. Study in general: Ivuxolimab, an agonistic anti-OX40 (CD134) antibody, was given to patients. Three dose-escalation patients had partial responses: one with hepatocellular carcinoma and two with cutaneous melanoma. Points from the study as a whole: CD4+ and CD8+ T cells in blood underwent clonal expansion by week 6 at 0.1 to 3.0 mg/kg.

Concerning this clone: Its antigen is not known.

Exclusion of a patient followed from autoimmune disease history or systemic immunosuppression. This CDR3 comprises 15 residues. The germline V gene encodes CDR1 KGHSY and CDR2 FQNENV. V dropped 0 bases and J dropped 5 bases, with 13 bases sitting between them. The protocol was immunoSEQ multiplex PCR, while the TCRdb copy is restricted to in-frame clones and leaves out a portion. The repertoire holds 45,000 to 50,000 clones, with roughly 86% as singletons. This receptor was taken from an adult with an advanced solid tumor such as melanoma, head and neck, liver or kidney cancer. Sequences were derived from CD4+ or CD8+ T cells sorted from blood, sampled in a trial of the OX40 agonist ivuxolimab. The gene calls are TRBV16 and TRBJ2-5, with D perhaps matching TRBD2 (6 bases). CDR3: CASSQSSRGPETQYF. The CDR3 DNA follows: TGTGCCAGCAGCCAATCGTCGCGGGGCCCGGAGACCCAGTACTTC.